Each of the 15 T cell receptor beta chains below was sequenced from the same sample in a study of T cell changes during pregnancy in multiple sclerosis. Using immunoSEQ multiplex PCR, the repertoire was profiled, and TCRdb retains in-frame clones only, with some absent. This table has 70,000 to 75,000 clones, almost 95% appearing once. Sequenced material: peripheral blood, taken before pregnancy. The receptors come from a female donor with multiple sclerosis, enrolled in a pregnancy study.

By frequency in the sample, this clone is medium-sized. The CDR3 loop is CAISDPGEEQYF. DNA for the CDR3: TGTGCCATCAGTGATCCAGGGGAAGAGCAGTACTTC. The chain uses TRBV10-3 and TRBJ2-7; weak D call: TRBD1 (6 bases). Germline V CDR1 and CDR2: ENHRY, SYGVKD. V was pared by 3 bases and J by 7 bases, with 10 bases between. The CDR3 loop spans 12 amino acids.

V is TRBV7-9 and J is TRBJ1-4; D possibly corresponds to TRBD1 (6 bases). Germline V CDR1 and CDR2: SEHNR, FQNEAQ (reference sequence). Deletions cut 5 bases from V and 4 bases from J, with 17 bases between. This CDR3 contains 16 residues. As DNA, the CDR3 is TGTGCCAGCAGCATAACAGGGAGCTGGGGTAATGAAAAACTGTTTTTT. Residues: CASSITGSWGNEKLFF.

This chain joins TRBV9 and TRBJ2-7; D perhaps matches TRBD2 (6 bases). V lost 4 bases and J 7 bases, leaving 21 bases between the germline ends. Germline V CDR1 and CDR2: SGDLS, YYNGEE. This CDR3 has 15 residues. CDR3 protein: CASSPLTGVAGEQYF. In nucleotides, the CDR3 is TGTGCCAGCAGCCCCCTAACCGGGGTCGCGGGGGAGCAGTACTTC.

The rearrangement links TRBV15 to TRBJ1-2; D is unresolved. Trimming cost V 4 bases and J 5 bases, with 11 bases left between them. The CDR3 sequence is 13 residues long. Germline V gene sequence: CDR1 LNHNV, CDR2 YYDKDF (reference sequence). The CDR3 region has the DNA TGTGCCACCAGCAACGACCGGGATTATGGCTACACCTTC. It encodes CATSNDRDYGYTF. The full variable domain, completed using reference TRBV15 and TRBJ1-2, is DAMVIQNPRYQVTQFGKPVTLSCSQTLNHNVMYWYQQKSSQAPKLLFHYYDKDFNNEADTPDNFQSRRPNTSFCFLDIRSPGLGDTAMYLCATSNDRDYGYTFGSGTRLTVV.

V is TRBV7-2 and J is TRBJ2-7, with 8 nucleotides matching TRBD1. CDR3 length: 14 amino acids. The J segment lost 5 bases and the V segment lost 3 bases, leaving 6 bases of the junction unmatched. In germline, CDR1 is SGHTA, CDR2 FQGNSA. The CDR3 sequence: CASSLDREVHEQYF. CDR3 coding DNA: TGTGCCAGCAGCTTGGACAGGGAGGTCCACGAGCAGTACTTC.

This sequence joins TRBV7-9 and TRBJ2-3; 12 bases agree with TRBD2. V was clipped by 4 bases and J by 2 bases; unmatched bases: 7. Germline CDR1 SEHNR, CDR2 FQNEAQ (reference sequence). This CDR3 is built from 17 residues. The CDR3: CASSSSLAGGFTDTQYF. CDR3 nucleotide sequence: TGTGCCAGCAGCTCCTCCCTAGCGGGAGGGTTCACAGATACGCAGTATTTT.

The J gene is TRBJ2-2, the V gene TRBV27; D gene unclear. The CDR3 contains 13 residues. The V gene's germline CDR1 is MNHEY and CDR2 SMNVEV (reference sequence). V was trimmed by 7 bases and J by 1 base, leaving 7 bases between them. CDR3 nucleotide sequence: TGTGCCAGCATCGAGAGGAACACCGGGGAGCTGTTTTTT. Residues: CASIERNTGELFF.

This clone has just a few counts. V and J are TRBV28 and TRBJ2-7; no reliable D call. Trimming shortened V by 2 bases and J by 2 bases, and 10 bases separated the two germline ends. The V gene's germline CDR1 is MDHEN and CDR2 SYDVKM. The CDR3 covers 14 residues. The CDR3 loop reads CASSLVGFTYEQYF. The CDR3 DNA sequence: TGTGCCAGCAGTTTAGTCGGTTTTACCTACGAGCAGTACTTC.

The chain recombines TRBV7-2 with TRBJ1-3; 7 nucleotides align to TRBD1. This CDR3 comprises 15 residues. Germline loops: CDR1 SGHTA, CDR2 FQGNSA. V lost 4 bases and J lost 4; bases outside the gene matches: 7. The DNA for the CDR3 is TGTGCCAGCAGCTCCCGGGACAGTAGGGGAAACACCATATATTTT. Amino acid sequence: CASSSRDSRGNTIYF.

V and J are TRBV5-6 and TRBJ1-2; a possible D gene is TRBD1 (5 bases). CDR3 length equals 15 residues. V was trimmed by 0 bases and J by 5 bases, leaving 14 bases between them. Germline-derived CDR1 and CDR2 are SGHDT and YYEEEE. The CDR3 sequence: CASSLELGAWYGYTF. DNA for the CDR3: TGTGCCAGCAGCTTGGAGCTAGGGGCCTGGTATGGCTACACCTTC.

The rearrangement links TRBV10-3 to TRBJ2-1; weak D call: TRBD2 (5 bases). The CDR3 sequence is 11 residues long. Germline CDR1 ENHRY, CDR2 SYGVKD. This CDR3 is CAIGDGGEQFF. CDR3 DNA sequence: TGTGCAATCGGCGACGGAGGCGAGCAGTTCTTC.

This chain connects TRBV30 to TRBJ1-2, with D unresolved. Looked up from germline, CDR1 is GTSNPN and CDR2 is SVGIG (reference sequence). The V end was cut by 5 bases, the J end by 4 bases, with 17 bases between. The CDR3 is 14 amino acids. The CDR3 DNA reads TGTGCCTGGGACTGGGTTCCGGAGGGCTATGGCTACACCTTC. This encodes CAWDWVPEGYGYTF.

The chain links TRBV7-2 to TRBJ2-3; 10 bases are shared with TRBD2. The CDR3 contains 19 residues. The germline V gene encodes CDR1 SGHTA and CDR2 FQGNSA. The trim removed 5 bases at V and 2 bases at J, leaving 16 bases unmatched. CDR3 protein: CASSQEVSRLAGFTDTQYF. Here the CDR3 DNA reads TGTGCCAGCAGCCAAGAAGTTTCGAGACTAGCGGGTTTCACAGATACGCAGTATTTT.

The genes are TRBV28 and TRBJ2-5; D gene uncertain. This CDR3 has 12 amino acids. Trimming took off 6 bases at V and 5 bases at J, with 10 bases between the two ends. CDR1 is MDHEN, CDR2 SYDVKM, per germline. CDR3 in amino acids: CASSPQYETQYF. The DNA for the CDR3 is TGTGCCAGCAGCCCCCAGTACGAGACCCAGTACTTC.

This sequence joins TRBV4-2 and TRBJ2-1, with 12 bases matching TRBD2. Per germline, CDR1 LGHNA and CDR2 YNFKEQ. CDR3 length: 15 amino acids. J was trimmed by 5 bases and V by 1 base; bases with no gene match: 0. The CDR3 loop reads CASSQGTSGDNEQFF. CDR3 DNA: TGTGCCAGCAGCCAAGGGACTAGCGGGGACAATGAGCAGTTCTTC.